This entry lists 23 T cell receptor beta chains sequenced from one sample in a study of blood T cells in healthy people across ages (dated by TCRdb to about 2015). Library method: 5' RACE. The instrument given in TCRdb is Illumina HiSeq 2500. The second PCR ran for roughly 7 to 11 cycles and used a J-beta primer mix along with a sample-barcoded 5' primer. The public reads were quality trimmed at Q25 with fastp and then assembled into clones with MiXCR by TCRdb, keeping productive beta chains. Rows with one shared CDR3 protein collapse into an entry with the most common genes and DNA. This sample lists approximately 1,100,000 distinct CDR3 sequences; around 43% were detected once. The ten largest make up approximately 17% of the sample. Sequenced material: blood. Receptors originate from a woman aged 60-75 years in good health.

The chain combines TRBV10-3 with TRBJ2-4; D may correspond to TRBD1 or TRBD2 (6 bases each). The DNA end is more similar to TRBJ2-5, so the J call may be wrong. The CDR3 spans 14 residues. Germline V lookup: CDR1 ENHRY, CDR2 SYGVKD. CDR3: CASTKGGGKETQYF. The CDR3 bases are TGTGCCAGCACAAAGGGGGGTGGGAAAGAGACCCAGTACTTC.

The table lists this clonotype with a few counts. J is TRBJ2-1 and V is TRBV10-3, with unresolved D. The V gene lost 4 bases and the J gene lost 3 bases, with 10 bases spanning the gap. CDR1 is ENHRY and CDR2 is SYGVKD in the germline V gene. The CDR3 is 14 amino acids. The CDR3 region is CAISAPSGYNEQFF. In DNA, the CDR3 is TGTGCCATCAGTGCCCCGAGTGGCTACAATGAGCAGTTCTTC.

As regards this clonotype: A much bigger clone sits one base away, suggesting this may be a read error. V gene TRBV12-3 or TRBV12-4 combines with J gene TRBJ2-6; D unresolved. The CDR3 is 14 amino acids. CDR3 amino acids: CAGSRGAGANVLTF. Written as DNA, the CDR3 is TGTGCCGGCAGTCGCGGCGCTGGGGCCAACGTCCTGACTTTC.

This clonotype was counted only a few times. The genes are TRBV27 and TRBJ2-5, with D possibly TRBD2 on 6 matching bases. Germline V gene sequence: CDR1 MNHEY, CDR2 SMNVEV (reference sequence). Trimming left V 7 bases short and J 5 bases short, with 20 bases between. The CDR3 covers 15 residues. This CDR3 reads CASTQGGAGWETQYF. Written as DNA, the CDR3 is TGTGCCAGCACCCAAGGTGGGGCGGGATGGGAGACCCAGTACTTC.

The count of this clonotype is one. The CDR3 here is CASRLTGGTYNEQYF. Here the CDR3 DNA reads TGTGCCAGCAGACTGACAGGGGGGACATACAATGAGCAGTACTTC. This sequence joins TRBV7-3 and TRBJ2-1; 9 nucleotides align to TRBD1. The J call is uncertain, as TRBJ2-7 better fits the DNA end. CDR3 length: 15 amino acids. Germline assignment: CDR1 SGHTA and CDR2 FQGTGA.

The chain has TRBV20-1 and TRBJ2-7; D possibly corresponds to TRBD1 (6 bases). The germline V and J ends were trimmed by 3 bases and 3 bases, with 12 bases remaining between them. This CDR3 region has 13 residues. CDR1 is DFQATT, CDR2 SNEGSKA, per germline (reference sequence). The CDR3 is CSASTGTNYEQYF. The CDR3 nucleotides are TGCAGTGCTAGTACAGGGACGAACTACGAGCAGTACTTC.

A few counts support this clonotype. This chain's CDR3 is CASSLESSFRNEQFF. The CDR3 DNA follows: TGTGCCAGCAGCTTAGAGAGTAGTTTCAGGAATGAGCAGTTCTTC. The chain employs TRBV11-2 and TRBJ2-1; D not certain. CDR3 size: 15 residues. V was shortened by 0 bases and J by 7 bases, with 13 bases between the two germline ends. Germline V gene lookup returns CDR1 SGHAT and CDR2 FQNNGV.

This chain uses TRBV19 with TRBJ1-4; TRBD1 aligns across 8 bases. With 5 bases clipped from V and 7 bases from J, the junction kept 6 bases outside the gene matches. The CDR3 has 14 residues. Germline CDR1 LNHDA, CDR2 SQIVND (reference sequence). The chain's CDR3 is CASSSGGFGEKLFF. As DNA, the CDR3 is TGTGCCAGTAGTTCAGGGGGCTTCGGTGAAAAACTGTTTTTT. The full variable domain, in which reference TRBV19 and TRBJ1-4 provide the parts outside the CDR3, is DGGITQSPKYLFRKEGQNVTLSCEQNLNHDAMYWYRQDPGQGLRLIYYSQIVNDFQKGDIAEGYSVSREKKESFPLTVTSAQKNPTAFYLCASSSGGFGEKLFFGSGTQLSVL.

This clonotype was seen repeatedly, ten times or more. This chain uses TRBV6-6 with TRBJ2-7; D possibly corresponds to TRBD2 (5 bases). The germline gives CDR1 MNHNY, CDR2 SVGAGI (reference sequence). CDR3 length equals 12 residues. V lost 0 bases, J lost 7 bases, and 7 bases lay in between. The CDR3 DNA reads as TGTGCCAGCAGTTACTCCCAGCGGGAGCAGTACTTC. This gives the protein CASSYSQREQYF.

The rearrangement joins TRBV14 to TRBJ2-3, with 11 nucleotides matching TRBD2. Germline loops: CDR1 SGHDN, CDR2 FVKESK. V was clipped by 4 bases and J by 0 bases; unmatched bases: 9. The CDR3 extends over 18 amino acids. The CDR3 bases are TGTGCCAGCAGCCCCGGGACTAGCGGAAGAGCTAGCACAGATACGCAGTATTTT. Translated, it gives CASSPGTSGRASTDTQYF.

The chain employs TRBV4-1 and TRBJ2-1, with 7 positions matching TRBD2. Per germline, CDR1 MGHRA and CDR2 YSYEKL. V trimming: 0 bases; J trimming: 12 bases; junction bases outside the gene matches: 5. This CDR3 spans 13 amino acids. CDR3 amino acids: CASSQEVERGQFF. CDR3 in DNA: TGCGCCAGCAGCCAAGAAGTGGAGCGGGGGCAGTTCTTC.

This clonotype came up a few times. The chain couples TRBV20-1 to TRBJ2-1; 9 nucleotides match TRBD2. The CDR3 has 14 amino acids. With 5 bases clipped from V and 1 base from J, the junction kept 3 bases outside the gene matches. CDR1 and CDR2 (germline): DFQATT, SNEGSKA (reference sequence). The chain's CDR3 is CSAFSGRSYNEQFF. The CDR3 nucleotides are TGCAGTGCTTTTAGCGGGAGATCCTACAATGAGCAGTTCTTC.

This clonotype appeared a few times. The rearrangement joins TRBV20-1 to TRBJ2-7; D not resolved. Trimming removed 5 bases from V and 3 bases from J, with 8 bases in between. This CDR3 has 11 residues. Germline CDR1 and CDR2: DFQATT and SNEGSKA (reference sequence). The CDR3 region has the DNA TGCAGTGCTGGGTCCTTCTACGAGCAGTACTTC. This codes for CSAGSFYEQYF.

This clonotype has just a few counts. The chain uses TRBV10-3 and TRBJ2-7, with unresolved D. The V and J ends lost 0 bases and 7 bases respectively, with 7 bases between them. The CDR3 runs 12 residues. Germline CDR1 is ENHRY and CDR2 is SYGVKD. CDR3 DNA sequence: TGTGCCATCAGTGAGTCTACCGGGGAGCAGTACTTC. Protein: CAISESTGEQYF.

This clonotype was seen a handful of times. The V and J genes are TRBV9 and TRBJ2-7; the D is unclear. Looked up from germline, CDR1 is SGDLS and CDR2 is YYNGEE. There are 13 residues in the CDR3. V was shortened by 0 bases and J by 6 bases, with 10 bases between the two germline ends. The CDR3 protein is CASSVAATREQYF. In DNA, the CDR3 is TGTGCCAGCAGCGTAGCGGCAACCCGCGAGCAGTACTTC.

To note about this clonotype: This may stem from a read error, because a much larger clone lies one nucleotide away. In nucleotides, the CDR3 is TGCAGCGTGGAAGCAGGAATAGGGACCCAGTACTTC. This gives the protein CSVEAGIGTQYF. The V call is TRBV29-1, the J call TRBJ2-4; no clear D. The DNA end lines up better with TRBJ2-5; the J call may be wrong. Germline V gives CDR1 SQVTM, CDR2 ANQGSEA. There are 12 residues in the CDR3.

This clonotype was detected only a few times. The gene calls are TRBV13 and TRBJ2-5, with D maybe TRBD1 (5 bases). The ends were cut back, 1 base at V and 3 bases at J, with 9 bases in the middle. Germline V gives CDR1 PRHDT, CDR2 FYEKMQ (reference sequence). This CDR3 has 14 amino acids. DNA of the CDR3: TGTGCCAGCAGCTTAGATGGGGCAGAAGAGACCCAGTACTTC. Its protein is CASSLDGAEETQYF.

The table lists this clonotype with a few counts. The CDR3 region has the DNA TGTGCCAGCAGTCGAGACAGGGCACTGGGCTACGAGCAGTACTTC. It specifies CASSRDRALGYEQYF. V and J are TRBV7-2 and TRBJ2-7, with 7 bases aligning to TRBD1. The CDR3 has 15 residues. Germline V lookup: CDR1 SGHTA, CDR2 FQGNSA. Trimming cost V 6 bases and J 3 bases; bases outside gene matches: 11.

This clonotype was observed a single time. The CDR3 region is CASSRTTGAVDSPLHF. CDR3 coding DNA: TGTGCCAGCAGCCGAACTACTGGCGCAGTGGATTCACCCCTCCACTTT. The chain recombines TRBV3-1 with TRBJ1-6; unclear D gene. V was shortened by 4 bases and J by 8 bases, with 18 bases between the two germline ends. CDR3 length equals 16 residues. Germline V gene lookup returns CDR1 LGHDT and CDR2 YNNKEL (reference sequence).

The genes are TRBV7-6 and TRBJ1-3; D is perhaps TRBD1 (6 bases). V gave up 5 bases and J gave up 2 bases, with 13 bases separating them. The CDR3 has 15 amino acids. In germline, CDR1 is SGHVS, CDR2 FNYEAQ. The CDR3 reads CASSPADRTGNTIYF. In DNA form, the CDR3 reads TGTGCCAGCAGCCCCGCGGACAGAACTGGAAACACCATATATTTT.

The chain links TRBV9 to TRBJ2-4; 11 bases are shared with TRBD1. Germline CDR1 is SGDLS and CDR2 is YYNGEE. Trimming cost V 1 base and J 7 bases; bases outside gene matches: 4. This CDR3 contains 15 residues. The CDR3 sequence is CASSVSGTGGNIQYF. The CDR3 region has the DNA TGTGCCAGCAGCGTATCCGGGACAGGGGGTAACATTCAGTACTTC. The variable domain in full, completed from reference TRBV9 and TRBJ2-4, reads DSGVTQTPKHLITATGQRVTLRCSPRSGDLSVYWYQQSLDQGLQFLIQYYNGEERAKGNILERFSAQQFPDLHSELNLSSLELGDSALYFCASSVSGTGGNIQYFGAGTRLSVL.

The CDR3, as DNA: TGTGCCAGCAGCCAAGGTAGGGACTACAATGAGCAGTTCTTC. Translated: CASSQGRDYNEQFF. The V gene is TRBV6-5, the J gene TRBJ2-1; D not certain. Germline V gene sequence: CDR1 MNHEY, CDR2 SVGAGI. The CDR3 runs to 14 residues. Trimming cost V 6 bases and J 3 bases, with 12 bases left between them.

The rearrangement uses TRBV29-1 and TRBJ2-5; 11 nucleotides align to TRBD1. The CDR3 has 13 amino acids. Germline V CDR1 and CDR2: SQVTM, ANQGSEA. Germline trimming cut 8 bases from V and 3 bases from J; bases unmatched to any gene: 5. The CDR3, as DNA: TGCAGCACGCCGGGACAGGGGGAAGAGACCCAGTACTTC. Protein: CSTPGQGEETQYF.